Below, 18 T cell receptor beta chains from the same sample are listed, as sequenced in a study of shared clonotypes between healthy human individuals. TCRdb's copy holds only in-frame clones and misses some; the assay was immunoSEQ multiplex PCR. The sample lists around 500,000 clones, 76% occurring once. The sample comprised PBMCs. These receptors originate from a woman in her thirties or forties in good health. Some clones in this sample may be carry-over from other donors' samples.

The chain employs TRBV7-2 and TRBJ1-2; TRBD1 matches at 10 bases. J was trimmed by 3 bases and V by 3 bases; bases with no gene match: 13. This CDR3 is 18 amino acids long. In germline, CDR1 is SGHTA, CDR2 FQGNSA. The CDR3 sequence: CASSFTGTGVGLDYGYTF. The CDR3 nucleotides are TGTGCCAGCAGCTTTACCGGGACAGGGGTGGGATTGGACTATGGCTACACCTTC.

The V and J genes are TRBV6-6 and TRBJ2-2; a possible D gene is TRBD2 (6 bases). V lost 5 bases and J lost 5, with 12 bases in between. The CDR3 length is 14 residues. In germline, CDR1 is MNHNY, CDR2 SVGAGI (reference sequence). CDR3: CASSTTAGTGELFF. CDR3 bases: TGTGCCAGCAGTACTACCGCGGGGACCGGGGAGCTGTTTTTT.

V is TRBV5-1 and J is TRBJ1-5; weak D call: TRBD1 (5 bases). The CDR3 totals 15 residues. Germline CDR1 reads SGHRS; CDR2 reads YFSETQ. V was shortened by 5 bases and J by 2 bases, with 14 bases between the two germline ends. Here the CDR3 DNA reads TGCGCCAGCAGTGTTGGGGACGGTGGCAATCAGCCCCAGCATTTT. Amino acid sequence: CASSVGDGGNQPQHF.

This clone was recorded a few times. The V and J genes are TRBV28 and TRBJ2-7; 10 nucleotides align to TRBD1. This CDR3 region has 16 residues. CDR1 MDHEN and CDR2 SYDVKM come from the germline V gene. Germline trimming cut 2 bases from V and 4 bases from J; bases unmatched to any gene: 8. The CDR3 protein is CASSLDRGRLRYEQYF. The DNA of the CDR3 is TGTGCCAGCAGTTTAGACAGGGGGCGCCTTAGGTACGAGCAGTACTTC.

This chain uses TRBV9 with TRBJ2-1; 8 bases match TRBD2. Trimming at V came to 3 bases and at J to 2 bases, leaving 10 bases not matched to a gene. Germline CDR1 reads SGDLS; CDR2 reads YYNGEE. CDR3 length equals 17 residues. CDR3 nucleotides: TGTGCCAGCAGCGAGACCAGCGGGAGCGGGGCCTACAATGAGCAGTTCTTC. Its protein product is CASSETSGSGAYNEQFF. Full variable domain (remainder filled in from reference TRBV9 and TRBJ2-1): DSGVTQTPKHLITATGQRVTLRCSPRSGDLSVYWYQQSLDQGLQFLIQYYNGEERAKGNILERFSAQQFPDLHSELNLSSLELGDSALYFCASSETSGSGAYNEQFFGPGTRLTVL.

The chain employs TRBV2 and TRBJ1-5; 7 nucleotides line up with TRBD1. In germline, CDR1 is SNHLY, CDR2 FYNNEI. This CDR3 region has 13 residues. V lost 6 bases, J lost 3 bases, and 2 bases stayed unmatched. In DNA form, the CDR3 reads TGTGCCAGCAGCGGACAGGCCAATCAGCCCCAGCATTTT. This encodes CASSGQANQPQHF. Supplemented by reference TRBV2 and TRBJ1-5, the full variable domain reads EPEVTQTPSHQVTQMGQEVILRCVPISNHLYFYWYRQILGQKVEFLVSFYNNEISEKSEIFDDQFSVERPDGSNFTLKIRSTKLEDSAMYFCASSGQANQPQHFGDGTRLSIL.

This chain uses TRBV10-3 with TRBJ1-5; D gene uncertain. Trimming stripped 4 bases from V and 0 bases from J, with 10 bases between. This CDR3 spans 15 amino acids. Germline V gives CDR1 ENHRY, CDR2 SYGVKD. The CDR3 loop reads CAISGIQSSNQPQHF. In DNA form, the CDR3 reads TGTGCCATCAGTGGAATTCAGTCTAGCAATCAGCCCCAGCATTTT.

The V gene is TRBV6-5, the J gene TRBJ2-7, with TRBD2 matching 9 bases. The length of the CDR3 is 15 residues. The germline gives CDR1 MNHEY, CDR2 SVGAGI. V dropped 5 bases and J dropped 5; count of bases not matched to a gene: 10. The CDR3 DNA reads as TGTGCCAGCAGTCTTAGCGGGAGAGGATCGGACGAGCAGTACTTC. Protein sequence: CASSLSGRGSDEQYF.

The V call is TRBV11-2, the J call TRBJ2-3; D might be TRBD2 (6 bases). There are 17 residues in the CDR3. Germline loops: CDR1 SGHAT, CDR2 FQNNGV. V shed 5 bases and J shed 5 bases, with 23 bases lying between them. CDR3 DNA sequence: TGTGCCAGCAGCCCCTATCCGGGGGTAGGGAAGGGAGATACGCAGTATTTT. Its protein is CASSPYPGVGKGDTQYF. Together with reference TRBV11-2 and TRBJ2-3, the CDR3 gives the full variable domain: EAGVAQSPRYKIIEKRQSVAFWCNPISGHATLYWYQQILGQGPKLLIQFQNNGVVDDSQLPKDRFSAERLKGVDSTLKIQPAKLEDSAVYLCASSPYPGVGKGDTQYFGPGTRLTVL.

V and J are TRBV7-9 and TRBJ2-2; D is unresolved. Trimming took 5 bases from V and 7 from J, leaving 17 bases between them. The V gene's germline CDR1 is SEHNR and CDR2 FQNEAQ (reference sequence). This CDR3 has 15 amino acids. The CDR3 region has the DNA TGTGCCAGCAGCCTATCCGGAGTAGCCGGCGGGGAGCTGTTTTTT. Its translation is CASSLSGVAGGELFF.

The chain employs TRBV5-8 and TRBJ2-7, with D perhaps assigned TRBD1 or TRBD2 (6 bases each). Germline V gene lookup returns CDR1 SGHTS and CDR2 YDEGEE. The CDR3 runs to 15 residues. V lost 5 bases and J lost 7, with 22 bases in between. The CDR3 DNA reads TGTGCCAGCAGGGGTTGGGGGGCCCGTTTTGGAGAGCAGTACTTC. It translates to CASRGWGARFGEQYF.

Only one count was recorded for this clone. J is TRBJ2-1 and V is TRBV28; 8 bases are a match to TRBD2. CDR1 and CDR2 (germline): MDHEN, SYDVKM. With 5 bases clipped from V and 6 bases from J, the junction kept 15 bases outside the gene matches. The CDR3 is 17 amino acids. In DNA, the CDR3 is TGTGCCAGCAGTAATACGTCACCGGGACTAGTCTTCAATGAGCAGTTCTTC. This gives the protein CASSNTSPGLVFNEQFF.

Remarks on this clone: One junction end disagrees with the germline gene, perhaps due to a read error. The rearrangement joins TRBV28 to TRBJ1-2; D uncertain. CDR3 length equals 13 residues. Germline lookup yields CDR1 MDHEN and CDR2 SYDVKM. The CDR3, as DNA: TGTGCCAGCAGTTTTACCCCTAAGTATGGCTACACCTTC. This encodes CASSFTPKYGYTF.

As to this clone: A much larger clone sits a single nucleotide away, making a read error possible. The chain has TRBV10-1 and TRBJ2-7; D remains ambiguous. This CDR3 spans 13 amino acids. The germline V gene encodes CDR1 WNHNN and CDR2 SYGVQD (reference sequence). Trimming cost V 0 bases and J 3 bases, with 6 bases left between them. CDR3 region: CASSESVSYEQYF. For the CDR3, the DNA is TGCGCCAGCAGTGAGTCGGTGAGCTACGAGCAGTACTTC.

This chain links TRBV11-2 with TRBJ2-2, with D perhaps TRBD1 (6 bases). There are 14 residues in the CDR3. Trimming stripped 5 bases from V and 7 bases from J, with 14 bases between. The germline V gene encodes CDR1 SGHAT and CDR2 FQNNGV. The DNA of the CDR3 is TGTGCCAGCAGCCAACAGGGAGCGAGCGGGGAGCTGTTTTTT. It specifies CASSQQGASGELFF.

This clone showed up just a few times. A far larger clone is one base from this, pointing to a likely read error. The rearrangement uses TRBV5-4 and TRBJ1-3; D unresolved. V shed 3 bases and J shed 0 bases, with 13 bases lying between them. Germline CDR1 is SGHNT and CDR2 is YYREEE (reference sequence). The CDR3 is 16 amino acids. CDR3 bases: TGTGCCAGCAGCTGGGAGACAAGGGCCTCTGGAAACACCATATATTTT. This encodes CASSWETRASGNTIYF.

CDR3 residues: CASSPIGGPRPYGYTF. CDR3 nucleotides: TGTGCCAGCTCACCAATCGGGGGCCCTCGCCCGTATGGCTACACCTTC. V and J are TRBV18 and TRBJ1-2; tentative D call: TRBD1 (6 bases). The CDR3 extends over 16 amino acids. The V gene's germline CDR1 is KGHSH and CDR2 LQKENI. The V gene lost 2 bases and the J gene lost 5 bases, with 18 bases spanning the gap.

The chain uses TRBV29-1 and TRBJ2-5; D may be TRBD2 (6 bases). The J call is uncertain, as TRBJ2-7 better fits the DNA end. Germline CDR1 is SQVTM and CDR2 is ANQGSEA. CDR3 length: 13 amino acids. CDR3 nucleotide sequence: TGCAGCGTTCTAGCGCCTAGCTCCTACGAGCAGTACTTC. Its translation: CSVLAPSSYEQYF.